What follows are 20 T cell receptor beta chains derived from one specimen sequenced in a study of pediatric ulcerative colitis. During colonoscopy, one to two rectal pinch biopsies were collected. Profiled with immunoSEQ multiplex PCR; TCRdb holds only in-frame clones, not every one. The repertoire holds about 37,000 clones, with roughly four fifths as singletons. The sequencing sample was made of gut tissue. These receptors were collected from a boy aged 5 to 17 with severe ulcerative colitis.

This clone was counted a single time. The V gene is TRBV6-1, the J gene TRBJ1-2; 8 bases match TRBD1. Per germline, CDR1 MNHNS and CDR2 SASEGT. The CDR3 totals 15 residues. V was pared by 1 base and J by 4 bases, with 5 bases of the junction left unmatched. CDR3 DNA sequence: TGTGCCAGCAGTGAAGGGGCAGGGGGCAGCTATGGCTACACCTTC. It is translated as CASSEGAGGSYGYTF.

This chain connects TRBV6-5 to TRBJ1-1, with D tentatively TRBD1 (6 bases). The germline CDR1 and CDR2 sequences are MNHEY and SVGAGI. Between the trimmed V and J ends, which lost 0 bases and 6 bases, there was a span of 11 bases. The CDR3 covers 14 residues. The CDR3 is CASSYSSQGSEAFF. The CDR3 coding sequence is TGTGCCAGCAGTTACTCGAGCCAGGGGTCTGAAGCTTTCTTT.

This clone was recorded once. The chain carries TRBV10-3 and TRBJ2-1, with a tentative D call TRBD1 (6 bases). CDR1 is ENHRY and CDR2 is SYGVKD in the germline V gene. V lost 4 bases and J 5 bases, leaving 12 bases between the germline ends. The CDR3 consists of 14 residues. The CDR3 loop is CAISVTGPDNEQFF. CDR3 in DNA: TGTGCCATCAGTGTGACAGGTCCGGACAATGAGCAGTTCTTC.

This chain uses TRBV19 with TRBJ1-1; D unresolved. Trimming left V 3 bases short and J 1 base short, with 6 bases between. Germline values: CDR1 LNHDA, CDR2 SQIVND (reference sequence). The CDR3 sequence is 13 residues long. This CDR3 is CASSIVRNTEAFF. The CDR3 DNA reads TGTGCCAGTAGTATTGTGCGGAACACTGAAGCTTTCTTT.

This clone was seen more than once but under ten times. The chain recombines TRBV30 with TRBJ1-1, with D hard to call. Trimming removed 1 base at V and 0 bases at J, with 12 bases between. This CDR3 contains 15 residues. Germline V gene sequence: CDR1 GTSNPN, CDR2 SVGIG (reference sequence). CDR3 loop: CAWSDYTGMNTEAFF. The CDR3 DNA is TGTGCCTGGAGTGACTACACTGGGATGAACACTGAAGCTTTCTTT.

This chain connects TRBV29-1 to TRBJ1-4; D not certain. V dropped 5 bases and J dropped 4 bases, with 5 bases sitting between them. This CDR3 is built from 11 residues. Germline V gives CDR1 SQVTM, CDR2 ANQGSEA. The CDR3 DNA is TGCAGCGTTAGGGTTAATGAAAAACTGTTTTTT. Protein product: CSVRVNEKLFF.

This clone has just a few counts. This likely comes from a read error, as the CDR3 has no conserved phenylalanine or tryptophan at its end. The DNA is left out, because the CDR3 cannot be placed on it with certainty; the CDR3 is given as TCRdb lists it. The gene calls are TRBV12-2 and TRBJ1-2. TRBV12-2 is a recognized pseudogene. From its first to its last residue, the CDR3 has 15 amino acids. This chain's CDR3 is CASRFFYVIRGPKDN.

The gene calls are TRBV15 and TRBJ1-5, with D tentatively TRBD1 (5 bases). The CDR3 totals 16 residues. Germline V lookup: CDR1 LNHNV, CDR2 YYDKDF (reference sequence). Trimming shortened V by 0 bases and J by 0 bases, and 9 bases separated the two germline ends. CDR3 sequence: CATSRDIRDSNQPQHF. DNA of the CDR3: TGTGCCACCAGCAGAGATATCAGGGATAGCAATCAGCCCCAGCATTTT.

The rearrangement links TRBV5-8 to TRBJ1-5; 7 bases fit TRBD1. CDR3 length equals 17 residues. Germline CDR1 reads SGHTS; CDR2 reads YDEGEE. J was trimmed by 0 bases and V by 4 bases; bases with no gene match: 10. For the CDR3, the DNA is TGTGCCAGCAGCGCCGGGACAGTGACCTATAGCAATCAGCCCCAGCATTTT. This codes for CASSAGTVTYSNQPQHF.

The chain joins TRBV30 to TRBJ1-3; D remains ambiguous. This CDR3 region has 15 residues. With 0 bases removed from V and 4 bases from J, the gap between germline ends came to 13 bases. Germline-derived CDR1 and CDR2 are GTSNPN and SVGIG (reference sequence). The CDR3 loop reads CAWSVSSLSGNTIYF. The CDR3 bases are TGTGCCTGGAGTGTCAGCAGCCTTTCAGGAAACACCATATATTTT. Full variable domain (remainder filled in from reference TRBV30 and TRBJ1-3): SQTIHQWPATLVQPVGSPLSLECTVEGTSNPNLYWYRQAAGRGLQLLFYSVGIGQISSEVPQNLSASRPQDRQFILSSKKLLLSDSGFYLCAWSVSSLSGNTIYFGEGSWLTVV.

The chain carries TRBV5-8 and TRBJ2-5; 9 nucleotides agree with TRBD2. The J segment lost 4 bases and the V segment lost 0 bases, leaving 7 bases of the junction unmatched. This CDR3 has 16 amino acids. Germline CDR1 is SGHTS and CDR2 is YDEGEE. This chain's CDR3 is CASSLASGVLGETQYF. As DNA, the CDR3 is TGTGCCAGCAGCTTGGCTAGCGGGGTGCTTGGAGAGACCCAGTACTTC.

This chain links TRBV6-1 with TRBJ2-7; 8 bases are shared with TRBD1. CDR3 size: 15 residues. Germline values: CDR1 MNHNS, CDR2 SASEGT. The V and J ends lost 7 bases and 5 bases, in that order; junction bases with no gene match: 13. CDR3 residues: CASNKGQGAGDEQYF. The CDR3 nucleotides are TGTGCCAGCAACAAAGGTCAGGGGGCGGGCGACGAGCAGTACTTC.

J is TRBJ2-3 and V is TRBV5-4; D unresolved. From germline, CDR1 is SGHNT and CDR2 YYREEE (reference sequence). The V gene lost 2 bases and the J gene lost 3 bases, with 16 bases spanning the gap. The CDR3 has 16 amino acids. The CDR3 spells CASSLVRSGLTDTQYF. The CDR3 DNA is TGTGCCAGCAGCTTAGTCCGGAGTGGTCTGACAGATACGCAGTATTTT. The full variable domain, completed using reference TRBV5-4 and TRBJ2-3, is ETGVTQSPTHLIKTRGQQVTLRCSSQSGHNTVSWYQQALGQGPQFIFQYYREEENGRGNFPPRFSGLQFPNYSSELNVNALELDDSALYLCASSLVRSGLTDTQYFGPGTRLTVL.

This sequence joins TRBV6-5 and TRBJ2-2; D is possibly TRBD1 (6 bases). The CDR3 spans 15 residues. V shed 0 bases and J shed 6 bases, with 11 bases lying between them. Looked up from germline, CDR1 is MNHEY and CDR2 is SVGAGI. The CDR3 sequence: CASSYSGTPPGELFF. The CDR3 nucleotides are TGTGCCAGCAGTTACTCGGGGACACCCCCCGGGGAGCTGTTTTTT.

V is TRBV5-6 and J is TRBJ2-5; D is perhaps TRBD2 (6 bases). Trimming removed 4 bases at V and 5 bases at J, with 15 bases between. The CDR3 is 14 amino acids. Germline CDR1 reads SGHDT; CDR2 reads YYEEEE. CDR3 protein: CASSLTGGGETQYF. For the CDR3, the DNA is TGTGCCAGCAGCCTAACCGGGGGTGGGGAGACCCAGTACTTC.

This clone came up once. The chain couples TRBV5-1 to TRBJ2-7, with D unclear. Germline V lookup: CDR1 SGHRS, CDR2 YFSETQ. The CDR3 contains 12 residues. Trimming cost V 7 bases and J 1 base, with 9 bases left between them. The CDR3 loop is CASGISSYEQYF. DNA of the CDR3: TGCGCCAGCGGTATTTCATCCTACGAGCAGTACTTC.

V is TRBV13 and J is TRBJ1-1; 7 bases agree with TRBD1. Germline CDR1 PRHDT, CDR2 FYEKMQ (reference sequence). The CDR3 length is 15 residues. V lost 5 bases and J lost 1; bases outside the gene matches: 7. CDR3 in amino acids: CASSPWRQGNTEAFF. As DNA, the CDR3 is TGTGCCAGCAGCCCATGGAGACAGGGGAACACTGAAGCTTTCTTT.

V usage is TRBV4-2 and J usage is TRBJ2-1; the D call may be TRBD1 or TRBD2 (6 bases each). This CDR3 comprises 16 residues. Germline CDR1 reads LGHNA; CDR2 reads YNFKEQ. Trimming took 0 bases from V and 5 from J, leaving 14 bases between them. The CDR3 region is CASSQDLTRGDNEQFF. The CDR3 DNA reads TGTGCCAGCAGCCAAGATCTGACAAGGGGGGACAATGAGCAGTTCTTC.

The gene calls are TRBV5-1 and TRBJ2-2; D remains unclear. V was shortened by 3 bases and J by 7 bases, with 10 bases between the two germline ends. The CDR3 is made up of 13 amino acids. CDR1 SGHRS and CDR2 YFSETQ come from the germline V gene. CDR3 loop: CASSYGPFGELFF. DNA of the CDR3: TGCGCCAGCAGCTATGGACCATTCGGGGAGCTGTTTTTT.

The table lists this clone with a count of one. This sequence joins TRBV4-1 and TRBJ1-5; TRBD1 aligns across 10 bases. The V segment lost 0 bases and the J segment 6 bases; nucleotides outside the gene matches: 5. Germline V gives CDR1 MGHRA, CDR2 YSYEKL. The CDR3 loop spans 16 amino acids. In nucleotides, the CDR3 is TGCGCCAGCAGCCAAGATCGGACAGGGGGTCGTCAGCCCCAGCATTTT. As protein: CASSQDRTGGRQPQHF.